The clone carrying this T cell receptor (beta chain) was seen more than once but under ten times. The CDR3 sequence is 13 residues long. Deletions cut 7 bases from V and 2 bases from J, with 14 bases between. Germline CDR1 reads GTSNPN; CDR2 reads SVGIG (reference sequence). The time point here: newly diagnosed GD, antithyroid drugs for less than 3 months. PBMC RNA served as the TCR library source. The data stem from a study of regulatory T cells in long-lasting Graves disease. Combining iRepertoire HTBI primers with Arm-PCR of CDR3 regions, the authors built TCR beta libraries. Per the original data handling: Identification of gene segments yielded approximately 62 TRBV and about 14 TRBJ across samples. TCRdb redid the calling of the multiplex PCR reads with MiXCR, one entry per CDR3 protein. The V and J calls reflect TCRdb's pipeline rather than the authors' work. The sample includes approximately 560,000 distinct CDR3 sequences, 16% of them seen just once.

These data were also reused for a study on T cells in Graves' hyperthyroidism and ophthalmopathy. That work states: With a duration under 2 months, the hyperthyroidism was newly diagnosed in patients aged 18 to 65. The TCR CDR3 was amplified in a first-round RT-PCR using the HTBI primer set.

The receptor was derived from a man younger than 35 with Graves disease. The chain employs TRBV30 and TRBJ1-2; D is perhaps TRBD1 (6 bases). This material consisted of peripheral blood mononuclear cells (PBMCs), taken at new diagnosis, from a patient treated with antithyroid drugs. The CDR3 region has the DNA TGTGCCTTACAGGGTTTAGAGAACTATGGCTACACCTTC. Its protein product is CALQGLENYGYTF.